These 24 T cell receptor beta chains originate from one sample sequenced in a study of CD4 T cells in relation to SARS-CoV-2 and coronaviruses (dated by TCRdb to the early 2020s). Library prep was done by the immunoSEQ multiplex PCR assay. Not all clones reach the TCRdb copy of this immuneACCESS table, which keeps in-frame sequences only. Checked studies attribute under half of the gap to unresolved V genes and leave the rest unexplained. The sample profile shows 20,000 or so clones; over 60% of them were found once. The ten largest make up 29% of the sample. CD4+ T cells from unexposed donors were collected before the COVID-19 pandemic (2011-2018). After more than nine days of culture, CD4+ T cells were isolated with the EasySep CD4+ T cell isolation kit. These receptors lack a known antigen. Sequencing was done on a sample of CD4+ T cells from PBMCs, cultured in vitro. The receptors derive from a human donor in good health.

This clone occurred a few times. The chain has TRBV5-4 and TRBJ1-4, with unresolved D. The CDR3 consists of 14 residues. The ends were cut back, 0 bases at V and 7 bases at J, with 10 bases in the middle. The germline V gene encodes CDR1 SGHNT and CDR2 YYREEE (reference sequence). The CDR3 is CASSLDSGREKLFF. The CDR3 nucleotides read TGTGCCAGCAGCTTGGACAGCGGGCGTGAAAAACTGTTTTTT.

CDR3 coding DNA: TGTGCCACCGGCTTAAGGGGGGTCTATGAGCAGTTCTTC. Translating gives CATGLRGVYEQFF. The chain links TRBV24-1 to TRBJ2-1; D could derive from TRBD1 or TRBD2 (6 bases each). Germline values: CDR1 KGHDR, CDR2 SFDVKD. V gave up 9 bases and J gave up 8 bases, with 16 bases separating them. CDR3 length: 13 amino acids.

V usage is TRBV30 and J usage is TRBJ1-1; D unclear. Germline CDR1 and CDR2: GTSNPN and SVGIG (reference sequence). Trimming stripped 4 bases from V and 6 bases from J, with 9 bases between. The CDR3 loop spans 11 amino acids. This chain's CDR3 is CAWNMFSEAFF. The CDR3 bases are TGTGCCTGGAATATGTTCTCTGAAGCTTTCTTT.

This rearrangement joins TRBV20-1 to TRBJ2-3, with D unresolved. Trimming pared 5 bases from V and 6 bases from J, leaving 9 bases between. This CDR3 is 11 amino acids long. CDR1 DFQATT and CDR2 SNEGSKA come from the germline V gene (reference sequence). The CDR3: CSAYFVDTQYF. DNA for the CDR3: TGCAGTGCTTACTTCGTGGATACGCAGTATTTT.

The V call is TRBV7-9, the J call TRBJ2-1, with a possible D match to TRBD2 (6 bases). V was trimmed by 1 base and J by 9 bases, leaving 13 bases between them. CDR1 SEHNR and CDR2 FQNEAQ come from the germline V gene (reference sequence). This CDR3 region has 14 residues. CDR3 bases: TGTGCCAGCAGCTTAGGACTAGGAATGGGTGAGCAGTTCTTC. Translation: CASSLGLGMGEQFF. Supplemented by reference TRBV7-9 and TRBJ2-1, the full variable domain reads DTGVSQNPRHKITKRGQNVTFRCDPISEHNRLYWYRQTLGQGPEFLTYFQNEAQLEKSRLLSDRFSAERPKGSFSTLEIQRTEQGDSAMYLCASSLGLGMGEQFFGPGTRLTVL.

This clone has a handful of counts. This sequence joins TRBV5-4 and TRBJ1-3; weak D call: TRBD1 (5 bases). The CDR3 covers 13 residues. The V end was cut by 1 base, the J end by 3 bases, with 5 bases between. CDR1 and CDR2 (germline): SGHNT, YYREEE (reference sequence). CDR3 bases: TGTGCCAGCAGCTTGCAGGGTGGAAACACCATATATTTT. It yields the protein CASSLQGGNTIYF.

This chain connects TRBV5-1 to TRBJ2-7; 7 positions agree with TRBD2. CDR3 length: 15 residues. J lost 4 bases, V lost 7 bases, and 14 bases had no gene match. Per the germline V gene, CDR1 is SGHRS and CDR2 is YFSETQ. In nucleotides, the CDR3 is TGCGCCAGCCCAAATACCGGGACTACTGCTTACGAGCAGTACTTC. Encoded protein: CASPNTGTTAYEQYF.

This chain uses TRBV7-9 with TRBJ2-5; 8 bases match TRBD1. The germline V gene encodes CDR1 SEHNR and CDR2 FQNEAQ (reference sequence). V lost 5 bases to trimming and J lost 4 bases; unmatched junction nucleotides: 12. The CDR3 is 16 amino acids. The CDR3 DNA reads as TGTGCCAGCAGCCCTAAACGAGGACAGGGAAGAGAGACCCAGTACTTC. Translating gives CASSPKRGQGRETQYF.

The V and J genes are TRBV12-3 or TRBV12-4 and TRBJ1-1; D gene uncertain. V dropped 3 bases and J dropped 5 bases, with 7 bases sitting between them. The CDR3 has 12 residues. DNA for the CDR3: TGTGCCAGCAGTTTTGCGGTAACTGAAGCTTTCTTT. This sequence encodes CASSFAVTEAFF.

The V call is TRBV7-9, the J call TRBJ2-5, with a possible D match to TRBD2 (7 bases). V shed 7 bases and J shed 6 bases, with 18 bases lying between them. There are 14 residues in the CDR3. The germline gives CDR1 SEHNR, CDR2 FQNEAQ (reference sequence). The CDR3 bases are TGTGCCAGCACCAACCAAGGGGGGGCGAAGACCCAGTACTTC. It translates to CASTNQGGAKTQYF.

This clone was seen just once. The J gene is TRBJ2-7, the V gene TRBV19; the match to TRBD1 covers 10 bases. This CDR3 contains 14 residues. V lost 6 bases, J lost 2 bases, and 4 bases stayed unmatched. Germline CDR1 reads LNHDA; CDR2 reads SQIVND (reference sequence). The CDR3 coding sequence is TGTGCCAGTAGCGAGGACAGGGGGACCTACGAGCAGTACTTC. Translating it yields CASSEDRGTYEQYF.

The chain carries TRBV5-5 and TRBJ2-2; no definite D call. V lost 1 base and J lost 1, with 5 bases in between. The germline gives CDR1 SGHKS, CDR2 YYEKEE (reference sequence). CDR3 length: 14 residues. CDR3 sequence reads: CASSLPGNTGELFF. DNA of the CDR3: TGTGCCAGCAGCTTGCCGGGGAACACCGGGGAGCTGTTTTTT.

The chain carries TRBV15 and TRBJ2-7; D ambiguous. This CDR3 is 14 amino acids long. The germline gives CDR1 LNHNV, CDR2 YYDKDF (reference sequence). Deletions cut 0 bases from V and 3 bases from J, with 9 bases between. CDR3 amino acids: CATSRDPSRYEQYF. CDR3 nucleotide sequence: TGTGCCACCAGCAGAGATCCGAGCCGCTACGAGCAGTACTTC.

The chain links TRBV5-5 to TRBJ1-1; the match to TRBD1 covers 8 bases. Germline V CDR1 and CDR2: SGHKS, YYEKEE (reference sequence). V shed 5 bases, J shed 0 bases, and the junction held 6 bases outside the gene matches. The CDR3 is 15 amino acids. DNA for the CDR3: TGTGCCAGCAGTTCCAGGACAGGGTTGAACACTGAAGCTTTCTTT. Translation: CASSSRTGLNTEAFF.

This clone appeared once. The chain is built from TRBV27 and TRBJ2-7; D may be TRBD1 (5 bases). Trimming pared 0 bases from V and 4 bases from J, leaving 7 bases between. Germline CDR1 MNHEY, CDR2 SMNVEV (reference sequence). The CDR3 is 13 residues long. CDR3 loop: CASSLSPGYEQYF. The CDR3 DNA is TGTGCCAGCAGTTTATCTCCAGGGTACGAGCAGTACTTC.

The rearrangement links TRBV7-9 to TRBJ2-5; D is perhaps TRBD1 or TRBD2 (6 bases each). V was trimmed by 5 bases and J by 4 bases, leaving 20 bases between them. CDR3 length equals 16 residues. Germline CDR1 SEHNR, CDR2 FQNEAQ (reference sequence). CDR3 sequence (DNA): TGTGCCAGCAGCGCTTACGGAGGGGGGTTAGGAGAGACCCAGTACTTC. This encodes CASSAYGGGLGETQYF.

This clone was counted a few times. This chain connects TRBV7-9 to TRBJ1-4, with D unresolved. The CDR3 is made up of 13 amino acids. Trimming took 0 bases from V and 5 from J, leaving 4 bases between them. Germline V lookup: CDR1 SEHNR, CDR2 FQNEAQ (reference sequence). This CDR3 is CASSLALNEKLFF. The CDR3 nucleotides read TGTGCCAGCAGCTTAGCGTTGAATGAAAAACTGTTTTTT.

This clone was seen only once. The V gene is TRBV30, the J gene TRBJ2-6; D call uncertain. There are 14 residues in the CDR3. Germline values: CDR1 GTSNPN, CDR2 SVGIG (reference sequence). V lost 2 bases and J lost 4, with 9 bases in between. As DNA, the CDR3 is TGTGCCTGGAGTTCCCGATGGGGGGCCAACGTCCTGACTTTC. This gives the protein CAWSSRWGANVLTF.

V usage is TRBV2 and J usage is TRBJ1-5; 11 nucleotides match TRBD1. V shed 8 bases and J 5 bases; nucleotides not matched to a gene: 8. The CDR3 is 15 residues long. CDR1 SNHLY and CDR2 FYNNEI come from the germline V gene. The CDR3 DNA follows: TGTGCCAGCGGTAACCGGGACAGGGGGTATCAGCCCCAGCATTTT. Its translation: CASGNRDRGYQPQHF.

The chain carries TRBV7-6 and TRBJ1-2; D remains unclear. CDR1 and CDR2 (germline): SGHVS, FNYEAQ. V lost 5 bases and J lost 4, with 17 bases in between. The CDR3 runs 15 residues. The CDR3 region has the DNA TGTGCCAGCAGCCCCCAAGAAACGGTGGGCTATGGCTACACCTTC. This sequence encodes CASSPQETVGYGYTF.

The chain recombines TRBV19 with TRBJ2-2, with D maybe TRBD2 (6 bases). This CDR3 contains 14 residues. Germline V gene data show CDR1 as LNHDA and CDR2 as SQIVND (reference sequence). V dropped 7 bases and J dropped 3 bases, with 12 bases sitting between them. CDR3 bases: TGTGCCAGTACCGGGACTTATTACACCGGGGAGCTGTTTTTT. Amino acid sequence: CASTGTYYTGELFF. Complete variable domain (other parts from reference TRBV19 and TRBJ2-2): DGGITQSPKYLFRKEGQNVTLSCEQNLNHDAMYWYRQDPGQGLRLIYYSQIVNDFQKGDIAEGYSVSREKKESFPLTVTSAQKNPTAFYLCASTGTYYTGELFFGEGSRLTVL.

This clone was counted only a few times. This chain links TRBV4-1 with TRBJ2-3; 11 bases are shared with TRBD2. V trimming: 0 bases; J trimming: 6 bases; junction bases outside the gene matches: 8. The CDR3 sequence is 17 residues long. Per the germline V gene, CDR1 is MGHRA and CDR2 is YSYEKL. The CDR3 region has the DNA TGCGCCAGCAGCCAAGATAAGGGAGCTAGCGGGAGGGATACGCAGTATTTT. Translation gives CASSQDKGASGRDTQYF.

The genes are TRBV6-5 and TRBJ2-1, with D perhaps matching TRBD2 (5 bases). The V end was cut by 4 bases, the J end by 0 bases, with 7 bases between. This CDR3 region has 14 residues. Looked up from germline, CDR1 is MNHEY and CDR2 is SVGAGI. The CDR3 nucleotides are TGTGCCAGCAGTTTAGGGAGCTCCTACAATGAGCAGTTCTTC. This translates into CASSLGSSYNEQFF.

The chain recombines TRBV25-1 with TRBJ2-3, with D perhaps TRBD2 (6 bases). Germline V lookup: CDR1 MGHDK, CDR2 SYGVNS. V was clipped by 2 bases and J by 6 bases, with 15 bases between them. This CDR3 is 15 amino acids long. The CDR3 loop is CASSERLGGGDTQYF. For the CDR3, the DNA is TGTGCCAGCAGTGAACGACTAGGAGGAGGGGATACGCAGTATTTT. The full variable domain, completed using reference TRBV25-1 and TRBJ2-3, is EADIYQTPRYLVIGTGKKITLECSQTMGHDKMYWYQQDPGMELHLIHYSYGVNSTEKGDLSSESTVSRIRTEHFPLTLESARPSHTSQYLCASSERLGGGDTQYFGPGTRLTVL.